This TCR beta chain comes out of a study of human T cells and chemical hapten exposure. The library attached unique molecular identifiers to individual cDNA molecules. MiXCR was run by TCRdb on the reads, yielding one entry per CDR3 protein. The sample holds 100,000 to 150,000 distinct CDR3 sequences, less than 10% seen once. A few counts support this clonotype. Whole blood that had not been fractionated was the source of extracted total RNA. V was clipped by 5 bases and J by 1 base, with 9 bases between them. This CDR3 has 14 residues. The sample comprised whole blood. The receptor was derived from a human donor in good health. Some clones in this sample may be carry-over from other donors' samples. The gene calls are TRBV12-3 or TRBV12-4 and TRBJ1-3, with D unclear. The CDR3 protein is CASSPTSSGNTIYF. The CDR3, as DNA: TGTGCCAGCAGTCCGACATCTTCTGGAAACACCATATATTTT.